This is a list of T cell receptor beta chains from one sample in a study of shared clonotypes between healthy human individuals. TCRdb's table, derived via immunoSEQ multiplex PCR, lists solely in-frame clones and lacks some. Of millions of clones in the sample, around 95% are singletons; the top ten hold 0.1% to 0.15%. The sample consisted of naive CD4+ T cells sorted from blood. All receptors come from a man aged 18 to 30 in good health. The CDR3 runs from the conserved cysteine through the conserved F or W. D genes are given only for firm matches. Not all rows give a size; the values are once, few, many and, for expanded clones, a class.

clone_size	v_call	j_call	d_call	cdr3_nt	cdr3_aa
.	TRBV14	TRBJ2-5	.	TGTGCCAGCAGCCAAGATGAGAGGAGGCCTGAGACCCAGTACTTC	CASSQDERRPETQYF
.	TRBV19	TRBJ2-7	.	TGTGCCAGTAGTATAGTAGTCGGCACGGAAAAATCCTACGAGCAGTACTTC	CASSIVVGTEKSYEQYF
.	TRBV19	TRBJ1-3	TRBD1	TGTGCCAGTAGACAACAGGGGGACGGTGGAAACACCATATATTTT	CASRQQGDGGNTIYF
.	TRBV11-3	TRBJ2-3	.	TGTGCCAGCAGCTTAGGAGATCGGAGCACAGATACGCAGTATTTT	CASSLGDRSTDTQYF
.	TRBV10-3	TRBJ2-3	.	TGTGCCATCAGTGATGTAGCGGCGCAGTATTTT	CAISDVAAQYF
.	TRBV19	TRBJ1-4	.	TGTGCCAGTAGGAACCCGGGGTCAACTAATGAAAAACTGTTTTTT	CASRNPGSTNEKLFF
.	TRBV18	TRBJ2-6	.	TGTGCCAGCTCACCAGGCCAGGTGAGGACTGGGGCCAACGTCCTGACTTTC	CASSPGQVRTGANVLTF
.	TRBV9	TRBJ2-3	.	TGTGCCAGCAGCGTAGTGACAGATACGCAGTATTTT	CASSVVTDTQYF
.	TRBV7-9	TRBJ1-1	.	TGTGCCAGCGGAACCCCAGGCGGCGTGAACACTGAAGCTTTCTTT	CASGTPGGVNTEAFF
.	TRBV5-1	TRBJ1-6	.	TGCGCCAGCAGCTTGGAGCCAGCGAGCTCCTATAATTCACCCCTCCACTTT	CASSLEPASSYNSPLHF
.	TRBV6-8	TRBJ2-7	TRBD1	TGTGCCAGCACCACCGGGACAGCTGCCTACGAGCAGTACTTC	CASTTGTAAYEQYF
.	TRBV30	TRBJ2-7	.	TGTGCCTGGAGTGAGGCGGGGACAGCGGTTTACGAGCAGTACTTC	CAWSEAGTAVYEQYF
few	TRBV6-1	TRBJ1-6	.	TGTGCCAGCAGTGAAGGGAGGAATTCACCCCTCCACTTT	CASSEGRNSPLHF
.	TRBV10-3	TRBJ2-7	.	TGTGCCATCACAGGGCTGGGCGAGCAGTACTTC	CAITGLGEQYF
.	TRBV27	TRBJ2-3	.	TGTGCCAGCAGCCGGCCGGGGATTTCCACAGATACGCAGTATTTT	CASSRPGISTDTQYF
.	TRBV6-1	TRBJ1-2	.	TGTGCCAGCAGTGTCCAGGGCTATGGCTACACCTTC	CASSVQGYGYTF
.	TRBV6-5	TRBJ1-2	TRBD1	TGTGCCAGCAGTTACTGGACTCCGGGACAGGGAGGAGGCTACACCTTC	CASSYWTPGQGGGYTF
once	TRBV2	TRBJ2-5	.	TGTGCCAGCAGGGAGGTACAAGAGACCCAGTACTTC	CASREVQETQYF
.	TRBV19	TRBJ2-7	.	TGTGCCAGTAGTAGGGACGGTTACTACGAGCAGTACTTC	CASSRDGYYEQYF
.	TRBV5-1	TRBJ1-5	.	TGCGCCAGCAGATCAGGTCCGGGGGATCAGCCCCAGCATTTT	CASRSGPGDQPQHF
.	TRBV6-5	TRBJ2-2	TRBD1	TGTGCCAGCAGTTACCTAGGACAGGGGTTAACCGGGGAGCTGTTTTTT	CASSYLGQGLTGELFF
once	TRBV19	TRBJ2-7	.	TGTGCCAGTAGTAGATCCGTTTTTGTTCAGGGGGGGACCTACGAGCAGTACTTC	CASSRSVFVQGGTYEQYF
.	TRBV7-9	TRBJ1-1	.	TGTGCCAGCAGCTTAAAGCTTGGGCACACTGAAGCTTTCTTT	CASSLKLGHTEAFF
.	TRBV9	TRBJ2-6	.	TGTGCCAGCAGCGTATTTACGGGCCGGGATGGGGCCAACGTCCTGACTTTC	CASSVFTGRDGANVLTF
.	TRBV5-1	TRBJ1-2	.	TGCGCCAGCAGCCCAAGATCGGGGAGCTATGGCTACACCTTC	CASSPRSGSYGYTF
.	TRBV10-3	TRBJ2-1	TRBD1	TGTGCCATTACCGGGACAGGGTTAGGTGAGCAGTTCTTC	CAITGTGLGEQFF
.	TRBV6-1	TRBJ1-2	.	TGTGCCAGCAGACAGGGTGGTCCTTATGGCTACACCTTC	CASRQGGPYGYTF
.	TRBV30	TRBJ1-5	.	TGTGCCTGGAGTGGACAGGTTAGCAATCAGCCCCAGCATTTT	CAWSGQVSNQPQHF
.	TRBV29-1	TRBJ1-1	TRBD1	TGCAGCGTTGGGTGGGCGGACAGGAGGATGGGTGAAGCTTTCTTT	CSVGWADRRMGEAFF
.	TRBV9	TRBJ2-5	.	TGTGCCAGCAGCTGGGAGGCCGGGACCCAGTACTTC	CASSWEAGTQYF
.	TRBV29-1	TRBJ2-7	TRBD1	TGCAGCGTGGGACAGGGGAACTACGAGCAGTACTTC	CSVGQGNYEQYF
.	TRBV9	TRBJ2-5	.	TGTGCCAGCAGCGTAGAAGGAACAAAAGAGACCCAGTACTTC	CASSVEGTKETQYF
.	TRBV5-6	TRBJ1-2	TRBD1	TGTGCCAGCAGCTTATGGGACAGGGACAACTATGGCTACACCTTC	CASSLWDRDNYGYTF
.	TRBV2	TRBJ1-5	TRBD1	TGTGCCAGCAGTGAATTAATTTCGTCGGGACAGGGGGCGTCCGGACAGCCCCAGCATTTT	CASSELISSGQGASGQPQHF
.	TRBV2	TRBJ1-6	TRBD1	TGTGCCAGCAGTTCGGGGACAGGGCCTAATTCACCCCTCCACTTT	CASSSGTGPNSPLHF
once	TRBV30	TRBJ1-4	TRBD1	TGTGCCTGGAGTGTATATTCGACGTGGACAGGGAATGAAAAACTGTTTTTT	CAWSVYSTWTGNEKLFF
.	TRBV5-4	TRBJ2-1	TRBD2	TGTGCCAGCAGCCTTAGCGGGGGACCCTACAATGAGCAGTTCTTC	CASSLSGGPYNEQFF
.	TRBV9	TRBJ2-1	.	TGTGCCAGCAGCGTAGGACGGGCTGAGCAGTTCTTC	CASSVGRAEQFF
once	TRBV7-2	TRBJ1-1	.	TGTGCCAGCAGCTTCTCATGGGACACTGAAGCTTTCTTT	CASSFSWDTEAFF
once	TRBV19	TRBJ2-7	.	TGTGCCAGTAGTAGATTAGGTGCGGACGAGCAGTACTTC	CASSRLGADEQYF
.	TRBV5-4	TRBJ1-6	.	TGTGCCAGCAGCTTAATCGGGTCGTCCTATAATTCACCCCTCCACTTT	CASSLIGSSYNSPLHF
.	TRBV7-8	TRBJ2-7	TRBD2	TGTGCCAGCAGCAAGGGACTAGCGATATACGAGCAGTACTTC	CASSKGLAIYEQYF
once	TRBV27	TRBJ2-6	.	TGTGCCAGGGCTAGGGCTGGGGCCAACGTCCTGACTTTC	CARARAGANVLTF
once	TRBV25-1	TRBJ2-7	.	TGTGCCAGCAGTGAGGACAGAGCCCTCTACGAGCAGTACTTC	CASSEDRALYEQYF
.	TRBV28	TRBJ2-7	.	TGTGCCAGCAGTATCCCGACGACCCACGAGCAGTACTTC	CASSIPTTHEQYF
.	TRBV7-6	TRBJ2-3	.	TGTGCCAGCAGCTTAATTTTAGATACGCAGTATTTT	CASSLILDTQYF